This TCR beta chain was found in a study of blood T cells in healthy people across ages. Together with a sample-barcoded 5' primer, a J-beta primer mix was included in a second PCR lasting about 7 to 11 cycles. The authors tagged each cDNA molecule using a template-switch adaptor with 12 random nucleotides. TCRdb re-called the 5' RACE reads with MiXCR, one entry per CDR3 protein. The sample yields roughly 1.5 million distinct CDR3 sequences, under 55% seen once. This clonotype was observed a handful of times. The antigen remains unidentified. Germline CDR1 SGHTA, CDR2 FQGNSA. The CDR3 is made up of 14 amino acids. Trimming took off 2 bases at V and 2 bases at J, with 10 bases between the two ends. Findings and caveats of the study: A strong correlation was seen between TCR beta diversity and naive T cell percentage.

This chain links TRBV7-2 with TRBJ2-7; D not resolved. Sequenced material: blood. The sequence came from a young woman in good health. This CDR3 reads CASSLLMGTYEQYF. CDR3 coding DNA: TGTGCCAGCAGCTTACTGATGGGTACCTACGAGCAGTACTTC.